The 24 T cell receptor beta chains given below trace back to one sample, sequenced in a study of PD-L1 blockade in urothelial cancer. TCRdb's table, derived via immunoSEQ multiplex PCR, lists solely in-frame clones and lacks some. Here the sample spans tens of thousands of clones, 82% being singletons. This material consisted of PBMCs, taken around atezolizumab (anti-PD-L1) treatment. The receptors here all came from a man in his 70s with urothelial cancer.

V usage is TRBV27 and J usage is TRBJ1-2; 8 bases line up with TRBD1. Per germline, CDR1 MNHEY and CDR2 SMNVEV (reference sequence). The CDR3 sequence is 14 residues long. Trimming removed 6 bases from V and 5 bases from J; junction bases left unmatched: 8. CDR3 sequence: CASSTQGAYYGYTF. In DNA form, the CDR3 reads TGTGCCAGCAGCACTCAGGGGGCTTATTATGGCTACACCTTC.

V gene TRBV11-2 combines with J gene TRBJ2-2, with D perhaps TRBD2 (5 bases). Trimming took off 5 bases at V and 5 bases at J, with 18 bases between the two ends. The CDR3 extends over 16 amino acids. Per germline, CDR1 SGHAT and CDR2 FQNNGV. CDR3 sequence: CASSPISGVGTGELFF. The CDR3 DNA reads TGTGCCAGCAGCCCAATCAGCGGAGTGGGGACCGGGGAGCTGTTTTTT.

The chain carries TRBV5-5 and TRBJ1-1; D might be TRBD1 (5 bases). CDR3 size: 13 residues. CDR1 and CDR2 (germline): SGHKS, YYEKEE (reference sequence). Trimming took 0 bases from V and 11 from J, leaving 14 bases between them. The CDR3 nucleotides read TGTGCCAGCAGCTTGGAGGGAGGGGCCAAGGCTTTCTTT. Encoded protein: CASSLEGGAKAFF.

The chain is built from TRBV28 and TRBJ1-2, with 7 nucleotides matching TRBD1. The CDR3 runs to 12 residues. Germline values: CDR1 MDHEN, CDR2 SYDVKM. The ends lost 8 bases at V and 5 bases at J; junction bases unmatched: 5. CDR3 in DNA: TGTGCCAGCTCGGACAGGTCTTATGGCTACACCTTC. Amino acid sequence: CASSDRSYGYTF.

This clone was counted between two and nine times. The chain recombines TRBV10-3 with TRBJ2-1; 12 bases fit TRBD2. The length of the CDR3 is 17 residues. CDR1 is ENHRY, CDR2 SYGVKD, per germline. With 10 bases clipped from V and 4 bases from J, the junction kept 14 bases outside the gene matches. The CDR3 here is CATGDRRGLAGYNEQFF. The CDR3 nucleotides read TGTGCCACCGGGGACAGGAGAGGACTAGCGGGATACAATGAGCAGTTCTTC.

The V call is TRBV25-1, the J call TRBJ2-2, with 10 bases fitting TRBD1. V lost 1 base, J lost 5 bases, and 4 bases stayed unmatched. Germline V gene lookup returns CDR1 MGHDK and CDR2 SYGVNS. CDR3 length: 16 residues. The CDR3 loop reads CASSESGTGETGELFF. The CDR3 DNA is TGTGCCAGCAGTGAATCCGGGACAGGGGAGACCGGGGAGCTGTTTTTT. The full variable domain, in which reference TRBV25-1 and TRBJ2-2 provide the parts outside the CDR3, is EADIYQTPRYLVIGTGKKITLECSQTMGHDKMYWYQQDPGMELHLIHYSYGVNSTEKGDLSSESTVSRIRTEHFPLTLESARPSHTSQYLCASSESGTGETGELFFGEGSRLTVL.

This clone was found a few times. The chain joins TRBV5-6 to TRBJ1-3; no reliable D call. The V and J ends lost 0 bases and 3 bases respectively, with 7 bases between them. The germline gives CDR1 SGHDT, CDR2 YYEEEE. This CDR3 region has 14 residues. The CDR3 spells CASSLVGLGNTIYF. DNA of the CDR3: TGTGCCAGCAGCTTGGTGGGCCTTGGAAACACCATATATTTT.

The V and J genes are TRBV30 and TRBJ1-2; the match to TRBD1 covers 11 bases. Germline V lookup: CDR1 GTSNPN, CDR2 SVGIG (reference sequence). The CDR3 spans 16 residues. With 1 base clipped from V and 4 bases from J, the junction kept 8 bases outside the gene matches. The CDR3 loop is CAWSETRTGGVYGYTF. CDR3 sequence (DNA): TGTGCCTGGAGTGAAACCAGGACAGGGGGCGTCTATGGCTACACCTTC.

J is TRBJ2-2 and V is TRBV6-5; possible D gene TRBD2, 7 bases. The CDR3 has 16 residues. V was clipped by 0 bases and J by 4 bases, with 12 bases between them. Germline CDR1 MNHEY, CDR2 SVGAGI. The CDR3 DNA sequence: TGTGCCAGCAGTTACTCGGGGGGGCGGAGCACCGGGGAGCTGTTTTTT. Protein: CASSYSGGRSTGELFF.

The rearrangement links TRBV5-5 to TRBJ1-5, with 11 bases identical to TRBD1. This CDR3 is 16 amino acids long. Germline CDR1 is SGHKS and CDR2 is YYEKEE (reference sequence). V shed 4 bases, J shed 2 bases, and the junction held 5 bases outside the gene matches. The CDR3 loop is CASSPGQGAGNQPQHF. CDR3 in DNA: TGTGCCAGCAGCCCAGGACAGGGGGCTGGCAATCAGCCCCAGCATTTT. The full variable domain, with the rest looked up from reference TRBV5-5 and TRBJ1-5, is DAGVTQSPTHLIKTRGQQVTLRCSPISGHKSVSWYQQVLGQGPQFIFQYYEKEERGRGNFPDRFSARQFPNYSSELNVNALLLGDSALYLCASSPGQGAGNQPQHFGDGTRLSIL.

The V call is TRBV9, the J call TRBJ2-2, with 7 positions matching TRBD2. Germline-derived CDR1 and CDR2 are SGDLS and YYNGEE. J lost 2 bases, V lost 5 bases, and 6 bases had no gene match. The CDR3 sequence is 15 residues long. The CDR3: CASSSWGGNTGELFF. CDR3 DNA: TGTGCCAGCAGTTCCTGGGGGGGAAACACCGGGGAGCTGTTTTTT.

V is TRBV7-2 and J is TRBJ2-6, with unresolved D. Germline V gene data show CDR1 as SGHTA and CDR2 as FQGNSA. The CDR3 extends over 17 amino acids. Trimming took off 2 bases at V and 0 bases at J, with 11 bases between the two ends. The CDR3 here is CASSLQVRSSGANVLTF. In DNA, the CDR3 is TGTGCCAGCAGCTTACAGGTCAGAAGCTCTGGGGCCAACGTCCTGACTTTC.

The chain is built from TRBV5-1 and TRBJ1-2, with a weak D call TRBD1 (5 bases). Per germline, CDR1 SGHRS and CDR2 YFSETQ. The germline V and J ends were trimmed by 0 bases and 0 bases, with 9 bases remaining between them. This CDR3 is 15 amino acids long. CDR3 amino acids: CASSLAAGPNYGYTF. The CDR3 DNA follows: TGCGCCAGCAGCTTGGCAGCAGGGCCTAACTATGGCTACACCTTC.

The rearrangement links TRBV5-5 to TRBJ2-1; the match to TRBD2 covers 9 bases. The germline gives CDR1 SGHKS, CDR2 YYEKEE (reference sequence). The CDR3 is 16 amino acids. V gave up 2 bases and J gave up 5 bases; unmatched junction bases: 8. CDR3 in DNA: TGTGCCAGCAGCTTCGGGGTAGCGGGGGAGGACAATGAGCAGTTCTTC. Amino acids: CASSFGVAGEDNEQFF.

The V call is TRBV11-3, the J call TRBJ2-1, with 8 bases identical to TRBD1. This CDR3 spans 15 amino acids. Germline values: CDR1 SGHNT, CDR2 YENEEA. The junction had 9 bases not matched to a gene; V was cut back by 5 bases and J by 6 bases. CDR3 amino acids: CASSHTGTGRNEQFF. CDR3 nucleotides: TGTGCCAGCAGCCACACCGGGACAGGACGCAATGAGCAGTTCTTC.

The chain uses TRBV6-1 and TRBJ1-6, with TRBD1 matching over 8 bases. Germline assignment: CDR1 MNHNS and CDR2 SASEGT. J was trimmed by 6 bases and V by 5 bases; bases with no gene match: 6. This CDR3 has 15 residues. The CDR3 sequence: CASSTGQGSNSPLHF. CDR3 coding DNA: TGTGCCAGCAGTACAGGACAGGGAAGTAATTCACCCCTCCACTTT.

The chain is built from TRBV7-2 and TRBJ1-2, with 9 bases identical to TRBD1. Germline-derived CDR1 and CDR2 are SGHTA and FQGNSA. The trim removed 2 bases at V and 8 bases at J, leaving 9 bases unmatched. This CDR3 region has 15 residues. In nucleotides, the CDR3 is TGTGCCAGCAGCTTATCCCGGGACAGGGTCGAAGGCTACACCTTC. Its translation: CASSLSRDRVEGYTF.

This sequence joins TRBV28 and TRBJ2-2; TRBD2 agrees at 10 bases. There are 15 residues in the CDR3. Per germline, CDR1 MDHEN and CDR2 SYDVKM. The ends lost 3 bases at V and 7 bases at J; junction bases unmatched: 5. The CDR3 loop is CASSFASGRVGELFF. CDR3 DNA: TGTGCCAGCAGTTTTGCTAGCGGGAGAGTCGGGGAGCTGTTTTTT.

This clone was recorded once. V gene TRBV19 combines with J gene TRBJ2-7; D gene ambiguous. V lost 5 bases and J lost 7, with 12 bases in between. CDR3 size: 12 residues. Germline V CDR1 and CDR2: LNHDA, SQIVND (reference sequence). CDR3 in DNA: TGTGCCAGTAGTCCCAGAAACGGGGAGCAGTACTTC. The encoded protein is CASSPRNGEQYF.

The chain combines TRBV14 with TRBJ2-1; maybe TRBD2 (5 bases). The CDR3 contains 13 residues. Trimming left V 0 bases short and J 8 bases short, with 8 bases between. Germline V gene sequence: CDR1 SGHDN, CDR2 FVKESK. CDR3 amino acids: CASSQDDGDEQFF. CDR3 bases: TGTGCCAGCAGCCAAGATGACGGGGATGAGCAGTTCTTC. The whole variable domain, remainder taken from reference TRBV14 and TRBJ2-1, is EAGVTQFPSHSVIEKGQTVTLRCDPISGHDNLYWYRRVMGKEIKFLLHFVKESKQDESGMPNNRFLAERTGGTYSTLKVQPAELEDSGVYFCASSQDDGDEQFFGPGTRLTVL.

This clone came up a few times. The V gene is TRBV4-1, the J gene TRBJ2-7; TRBD2 matches 7 bases. The CDR3 contains 19 residues. With 0 bases clipped from V and 0 bases from J, the junction kept 14 bases outside the gene matches. Germline loops: CDR1 MGHRA, CDR2 YSYEKL. CDR3: CASSQDPSGFPRSSYEQYF. The CDR3 DNA reads as TGCGCCAGCAGCCAAGATCCTAGCGGTTTCCCACGAAGCTCCTACGAGCAGTACTTC.

The rearrangement uses TRBV6-1 and TRBJ2-7; 9 bases are a match to TRBD1. The CDR3 sequence is 16 residues long. Germline V CDR1 and CDR2: MNHNS, SASEGT. Unmatched junction bases numbered 9, after V lost 3 bases and J lost 3 bases. DNA of the CDR3: TGTGCCAGCAGTGAGTCCCCGGGACAGGGTTTCTACGAGCAGTACTTC. It is translated as CASSESPGQGFYEQYF.

This clone occurred once. The J gene is TRBJ1-2, the V gene TRBV25-1; the D is unclear. Germline V gives CDR1 MGHDK, CDR2 SYGVNS. Trimming cost V 4 bases and J 4 bases, with 16 bases left between them. This CDR3 contains 15 residues. CDR3 loop: CASSGEGGILYGYTF. In DNA, the CDR3 is TGTGCCAGCAGTGGGGAGGGCGGAATTCTCTATGGCTACACCTTC.

The rearrangement links TRBV4-3 to TRBJ2-4, with D possibly TRBD2 on 7 matching bases. The CDR3 sequence is 18 residues long. Germline CDR1 reads LGHNA; CDR2 reads YSLEER. V was shortened by 0 bases and J by 8 bases, with 23 bases between the two germline ends. The CDR3 bases are TGCGCCAGCAGCCAAGATTTCCAGGAAGGGGGGGAGAGAGACATTCAGTACTTC. This translates into CASSQDFQEGGERDIQYF.